The text below deals with one T cell receptor beta chain. The data were obtained in a study of blood T cell repertoires in COVID-19. Study details: Two negative PCRs, clearance, or symptom resolution characterized the recovered Cohort 3 donors.

Participants were aged roughly 18 to 89 years from around 26 US areas. Cohort placement rested on clinical history that participants reported themselves. Assay used: immunoSEQ multiplex PCR; TCRdb lists only in-frame clones, some missing. This sample carries 200,000 to 250,000 clones, around 85% of them seen once, and the ten largest clones take roughly 3.3%. V lost 6 bases, J lost 5 bases, and 18 bases stayed unmatched. The germline CDR1 and CDR2 sequences are ENHRY and SYGVKD. The CDR3 runs 17 residues. This chain links TRBV10-3 with TRBJ2-7, with 8 bases lining up with TRBD2. The specimen was PBMCs or T cells enriched from blood (not recorded which). The TCR sequence derives from a woman in her forties or fifties in a cohort exposed to, infected with or recovered from COVID-19 (not recorded which). The DNA for the CDR3 is TGTGCCATCAGCGGGCGGCTATCAGCGGGGGTCCTAGACGAGCAGTACTTC. Its translation is CAISGRLSAGVLDEQYF.